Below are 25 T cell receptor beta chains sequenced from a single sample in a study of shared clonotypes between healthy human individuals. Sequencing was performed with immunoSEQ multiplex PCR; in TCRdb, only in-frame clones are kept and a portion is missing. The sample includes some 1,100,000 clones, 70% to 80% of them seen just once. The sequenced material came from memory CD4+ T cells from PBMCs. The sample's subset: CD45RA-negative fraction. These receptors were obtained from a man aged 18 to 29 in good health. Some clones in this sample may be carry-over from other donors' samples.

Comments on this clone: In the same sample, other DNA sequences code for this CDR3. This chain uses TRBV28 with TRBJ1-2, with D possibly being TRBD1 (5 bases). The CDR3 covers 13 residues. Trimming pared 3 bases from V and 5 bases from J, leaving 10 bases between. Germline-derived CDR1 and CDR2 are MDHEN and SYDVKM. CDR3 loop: CASSFGGGYGYTF. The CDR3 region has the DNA TGTGCCAGCAGTTTCGGGGGGGGATATGGCTACACCTTC.

CDR3 in amino acids: CASREGRDSTEAFF. The CDR3 DNA reads as TGTGCCAGCAGAGAAGGTCGGGACTCCACTGAAGCTTTCTTT. The rearrangement links TRBV28 to TRBJ1-1; D might be TRBD1 (5 bases). The germline V and J ends were trimmed by 6 bases and 4 bases, with 15 bases remaining between them. The CDR3 loop spans 14 amino acids. Germline CDR1 and CDR2: MDHEN and SYDVKM.

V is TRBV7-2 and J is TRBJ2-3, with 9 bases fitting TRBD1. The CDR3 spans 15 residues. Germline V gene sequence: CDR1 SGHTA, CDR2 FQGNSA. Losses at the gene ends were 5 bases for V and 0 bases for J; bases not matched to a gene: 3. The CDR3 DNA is TGTGCCAGCAGCCGACAGGGGGTGAGCACAGATACGCAGTATTTT. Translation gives CASSRQGVSTDTQYF.

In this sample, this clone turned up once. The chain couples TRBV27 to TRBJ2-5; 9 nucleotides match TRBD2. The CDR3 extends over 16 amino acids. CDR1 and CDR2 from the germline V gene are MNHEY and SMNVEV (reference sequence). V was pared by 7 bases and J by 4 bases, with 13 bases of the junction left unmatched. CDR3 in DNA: TGTGCCAGCACCCTCCGACTAGCGGACTCCTCAGAGACCCAGTACTTC. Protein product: CASTLRLADSSETQYF.

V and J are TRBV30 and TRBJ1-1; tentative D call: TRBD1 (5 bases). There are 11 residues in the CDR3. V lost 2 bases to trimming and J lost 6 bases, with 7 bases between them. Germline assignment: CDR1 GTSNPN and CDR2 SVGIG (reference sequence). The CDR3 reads CAWSLGAEAFF. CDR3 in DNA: TGTGCCTGGAGTCTAGGGGCTGAAGCTTTCTTT.

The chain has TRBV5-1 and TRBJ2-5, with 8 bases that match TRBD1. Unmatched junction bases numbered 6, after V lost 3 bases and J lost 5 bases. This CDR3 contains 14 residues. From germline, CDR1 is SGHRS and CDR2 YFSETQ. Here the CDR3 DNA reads TGCGCCAGCAGCTCGACAGGGGTGGGGGAGACCCAGTACTTC. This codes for CASSSTGVGETQYF.

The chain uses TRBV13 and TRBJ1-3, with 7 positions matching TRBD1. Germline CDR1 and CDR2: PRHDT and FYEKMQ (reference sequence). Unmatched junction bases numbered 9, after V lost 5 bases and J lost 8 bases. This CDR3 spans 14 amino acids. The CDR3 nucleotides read TGTGCCAGCAGCCCCGACAGGGCAGGATACACCATATATTTT. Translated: CASSPDRAGYTIYF.

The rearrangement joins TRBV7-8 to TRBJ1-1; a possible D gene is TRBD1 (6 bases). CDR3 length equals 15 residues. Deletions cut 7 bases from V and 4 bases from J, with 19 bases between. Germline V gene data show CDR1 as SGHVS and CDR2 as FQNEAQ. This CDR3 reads CASTRQQGWGTEAFF. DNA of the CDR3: TGTGCCAGCACCCGTCAACAGGGTTGGGGCACTGAAGCTTTCTTT. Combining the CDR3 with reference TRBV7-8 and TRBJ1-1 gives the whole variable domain GAGVSQSPRYKVAKRGQDVALRCDPISGHVSLFWYQQALGQGPEFLTYFQNEAQLDKSGLPSDRFFAERPEGSVSTLKIQRTQQEDSAVYLCASTRQQGWGTEAFFGQGTRLTVV.

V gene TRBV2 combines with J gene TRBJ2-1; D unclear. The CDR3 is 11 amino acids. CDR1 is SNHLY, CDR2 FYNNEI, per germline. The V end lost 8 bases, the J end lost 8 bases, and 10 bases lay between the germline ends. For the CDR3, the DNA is TGTGCCAGCGTATATTTCGATGAGCAGTTCTTC. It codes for CASVYFDEQFF.

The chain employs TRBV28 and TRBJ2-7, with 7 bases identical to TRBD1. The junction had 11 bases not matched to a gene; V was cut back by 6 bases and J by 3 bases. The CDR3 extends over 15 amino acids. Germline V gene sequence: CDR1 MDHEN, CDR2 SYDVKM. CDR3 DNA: TGTGCCAGCAGCCCTCCCGGGACAGCTCTCTACGAGCAGTACTTC. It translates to CASSPPGTALYEQYF.

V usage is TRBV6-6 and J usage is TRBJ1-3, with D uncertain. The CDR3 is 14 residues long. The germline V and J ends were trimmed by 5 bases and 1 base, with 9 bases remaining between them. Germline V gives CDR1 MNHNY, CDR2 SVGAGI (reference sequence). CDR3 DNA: TGTGCCAGCAGTACGACAAATTCTGGAAACACCATATATTTT. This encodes CASSTTNSGNTIYF.

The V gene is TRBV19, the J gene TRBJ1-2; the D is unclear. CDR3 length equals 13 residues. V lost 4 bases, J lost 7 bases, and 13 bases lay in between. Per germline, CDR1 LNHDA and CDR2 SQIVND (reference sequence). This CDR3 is CASSKSGLGGYTF. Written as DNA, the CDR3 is TGTGCCAGTAGTAAGAGCGGTCTGGGTGGCTACACCTTC. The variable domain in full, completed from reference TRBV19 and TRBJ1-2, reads DGGITQSPKYLFRKEGQNVTLSCEQNLNHDAMYWYRQDPGQGLRLIYYSQIVNDFQKGDIAEGYSVSREKKESFPLTVTSAQKNPTAFYLCASSKSGLGGYTFGSGTRLTVV.

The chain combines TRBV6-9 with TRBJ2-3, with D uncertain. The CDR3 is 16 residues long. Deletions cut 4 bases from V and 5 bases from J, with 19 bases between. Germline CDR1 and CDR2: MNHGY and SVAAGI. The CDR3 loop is CASSFAQLSWGDTQYF. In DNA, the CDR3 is TGTGCCAGCAGTTTTGCCCAGCTGTCTTGGGGAGATACGCAGTATTTT.

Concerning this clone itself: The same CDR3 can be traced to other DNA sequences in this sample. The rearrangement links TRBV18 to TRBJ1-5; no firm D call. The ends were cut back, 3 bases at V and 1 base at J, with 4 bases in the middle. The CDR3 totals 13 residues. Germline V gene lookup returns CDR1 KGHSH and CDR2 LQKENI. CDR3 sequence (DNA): TGTGCCAGCTCACCCGACAGCAATCAGCCCCAGCATTTT. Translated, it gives CASSPDSNQPQHF.

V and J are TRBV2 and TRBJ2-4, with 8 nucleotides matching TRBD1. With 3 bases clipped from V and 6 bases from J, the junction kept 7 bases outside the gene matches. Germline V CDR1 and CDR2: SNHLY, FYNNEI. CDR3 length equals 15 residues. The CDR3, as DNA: TGTGCCAGCAGTGAGAGACAGGGGAACTTAAACATTCAGTACTTC. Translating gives CASSERQGNLNIQYF.

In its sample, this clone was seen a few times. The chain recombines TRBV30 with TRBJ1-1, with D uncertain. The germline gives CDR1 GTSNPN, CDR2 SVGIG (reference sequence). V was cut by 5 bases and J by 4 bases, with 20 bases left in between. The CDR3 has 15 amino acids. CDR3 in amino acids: CAWVGRVSRSTEAFF. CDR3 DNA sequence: TGTGCCTGGGTGGGGAGGGTCAGTCGGAGCACTGAAGCTTTCTTT.

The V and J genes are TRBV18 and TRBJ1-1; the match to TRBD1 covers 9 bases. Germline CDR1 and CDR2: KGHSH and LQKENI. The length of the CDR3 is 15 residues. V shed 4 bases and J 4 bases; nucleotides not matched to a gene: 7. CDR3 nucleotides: TGTGCCAGCTCACGTCAGACAGGGGGTTCCACTGAAGCTTTCTTT. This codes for CASSRQTGGSTEAFF.

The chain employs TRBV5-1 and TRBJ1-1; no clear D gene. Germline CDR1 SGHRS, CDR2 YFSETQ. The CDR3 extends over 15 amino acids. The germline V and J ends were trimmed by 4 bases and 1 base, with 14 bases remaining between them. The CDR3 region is CASSNQPGPNTEAFF. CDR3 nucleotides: TGCGCCAGCAGCAACCAACCGGGTCCGAACACTGAAGCTTTCTTT.

CDR3 amino acids: CASSRTSGISDTQYF. CDR3 sequence (DNA): TGCGCCAGTAGCCGGACTAGCGGGATATCAGATACGCAGTATTTT. This sequence joins TRBV5-1 and TRBJ2-3; 12 bases match TRBD2. The germline V gene has CDR1 SGHRS and CDR2 YFSETQ. V was clipped by 8 bases and J by 4 bases; unmatched bases: 8. This CDR3 has 15 amino acids.

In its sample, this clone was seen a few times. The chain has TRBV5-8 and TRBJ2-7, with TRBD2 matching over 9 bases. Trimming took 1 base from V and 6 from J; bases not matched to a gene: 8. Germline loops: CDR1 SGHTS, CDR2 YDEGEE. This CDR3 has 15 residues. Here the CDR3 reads CASSLYAGGPGEQYF. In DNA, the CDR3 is TGTGCCAGCAGCTTGTACGCGGGAGGGCCTGGCGAGCAGTACTTC.

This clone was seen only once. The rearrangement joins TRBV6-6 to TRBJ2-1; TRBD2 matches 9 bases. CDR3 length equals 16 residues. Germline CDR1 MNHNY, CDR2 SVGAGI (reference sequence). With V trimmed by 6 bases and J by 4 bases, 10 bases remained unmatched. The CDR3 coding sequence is TGTGCCAGCAGGTCCAGTAGCGGGAGAGGATACAATGAGCAGTTCTTC. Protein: CASRSSSGRGYNEQFF.

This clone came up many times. The CDR3 DNA follows: TGTGCCAGCAGCTCGAAAGGGTGGGAGACTGAAGCTTTCTTT. It translates to CASSSKGWETEAFF. The chain combines TRBV5-6 with TRBJ1-1; the D is unclear. Germline V gene data show CDR1 as SGHDT and CDR2 as YYEEEE. This CDR3 spans 14 amino acids. The V end was cut by 3 bases, the J end by 5 bases, with 14 bases between. Looking up the rest from reference TRBV5-6 and TRBJ1-1 gives the full variable domain: DAGVTQSPTHLIKTRGQQVTLRCSPKSGHDTVSWYQQALGQGPQFIFQYYEEEERQRGNFPDRFSGHQFPNYSSELNVNALLLGDSALYLCASSSKGWETEAFFGQGTRLTVV.

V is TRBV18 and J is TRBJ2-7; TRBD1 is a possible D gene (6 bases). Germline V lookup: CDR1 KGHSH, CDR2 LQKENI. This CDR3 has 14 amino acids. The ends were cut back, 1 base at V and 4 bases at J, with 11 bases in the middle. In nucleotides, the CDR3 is TGTGCCAGCTCACCACGAACAGGGAAATACGAGCAGTACTTC. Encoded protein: CASSPRTGKYEQYF.

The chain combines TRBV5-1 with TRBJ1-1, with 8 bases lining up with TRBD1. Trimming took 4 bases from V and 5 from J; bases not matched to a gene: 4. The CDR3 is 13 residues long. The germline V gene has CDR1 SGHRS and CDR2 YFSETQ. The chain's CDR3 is CASSHNRGTEAFF. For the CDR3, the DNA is TGCGCCAGCAGCCATAACAGGGGGACTGAAGCTTTCTTT.

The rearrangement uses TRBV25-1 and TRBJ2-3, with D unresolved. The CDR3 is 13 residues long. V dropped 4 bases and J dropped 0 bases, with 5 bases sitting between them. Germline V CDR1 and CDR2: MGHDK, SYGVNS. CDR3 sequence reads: CASSAHSTDTQYF. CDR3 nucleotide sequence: TGTGCCAGCAGTGCCCACAGCACAGATACGCAGTATTTT.